A selection of T cell receptor beta chains follows, all from one sample in a study of blood T cell repertoires in COVID-19. Clones were read by immunoSEQ multiplex PCR, and TCRdb kept only the in-frame ones, dropping some. The sample records some 140,000 clones, around 85% being singletons. The sample taken for sequencing was peripheral blood. Receptors were obtained from a woman aged 60-70 years with acute or convalescent COVID-19. CDR3s include the opening cysteine and the closing phenylalanine or tryptophan. The order of the fields is V gene, clone size, J gene, CDR3 length, D gene, CDR3 protein, CDR3 DNA. The D gene is left open where the match is weak. Size is omitted from some rows. Given values are once, few, many or a class for expanded clones.

v_call: TRBV18
clone_size: NA
j_call: TRBJ2-7
cdr3_length: 13
d_call: TRBD1
cdr3_aa: CASAGQGAYEQYF
cdr3_nt: TGTGCCAGCGCGGGACAGGGGGCGTACGAGCAGTACTTC

v_call: TRBV5-6
clone_size: once
j_call: TRBJ1-4
cdr3_length: 16
d_call: NA
cdr3_aa: CASSSPLDRGGEKLFF
cdr3_nt: TGTGCCAGCAGCTCACCCCTGGACCGGGGGGGTGAAAAACTGTTTTTT

v_call: TRBV6-6
clone_size: NA
j_call: TRBJ2-5
cdr3_length: 12
d_call: NA
cdr3_aa: CASSLREETQYF
cdr3_nt: TGTGCCAGCAGTTTGAGAGAAGAGACCCAGTACTTC

v_call: TRBV19
clone_size: NA
j_call: TRBJ1-6
cdr3_length: 17
d_call: NA
cdr3_aa: CASSTGGGFTYNSPLHF
cdr3_nt: TGTGCCAGTAGTACGGGAGGGGGATTCACCTATAATTCACCCCTCCACTTT

v_call: TRBV20-1
clone_size: NA
j_call: TRBJ1-2
cdr3_length: 11
d_call: TRBD1
cdr3_aa: CSAPTGTGYTF
cdr3_nt: TGCAGTGCCCCGACAGGGACTGGCTACACCTTC

v_call: TRBV7-9
clone_size: few
j_call: TRBJ2-3
cdr3_length: 15
d_call: NA
cdr3_aa: CASSPPGSGTDTQYF
cdr3_nt: TGTGCCAGCAGCCCGCCCGGGAGCGGCACAGATACGCAGTATTTT

v_call: TRBV18
clone_size: NA
j_call: TRBJ2-6
cdr3_length: 17
d_call: TRBD2
cdr3_aa: CASSPRLAVSGANVLTF
cdr3_nt: TGTGCCAGCTCACCCCGACTAGCGGTCTCTGGGGCCAACGTCCTGACTTTC

v_call: TRBV9
clone_size: NA
j_call: TRBJ2-7
cdr3_length: 15
d_call: NA
cdr3_aa: CASSGQVDPAYEQYF
cdr3_nt: TGTGCCAGCAGCGGACAGGTCGACCCGGCCTACGAGCAGTACTTC

v_call: TRBV7-3
clone_size: medium-sized
j_call: TRBJ2-1
cdr3_length: 13
d_call: TRBD1
cdr3_aa: CASRGQGGNEQFF
cdr3_nt: TGTGCCAGCAGGGGACAGGGCGGCAATGAGCAGTTCTTC

v_call: TRBV9
clone_size: NA
j_call: TRBJ2-1
cdr3_length: 16
d_call: TRBD1
cdr3_aa: CASSPETGQGYNEQFF
cdr3_nt: TGTGCCAGCAGCCCAGAAACGGGACAGGGGTACAATGAGCAGTTCTTC

v_call: TRBV14
clone_size: NA
j_call: TRBJ2-4
cdr3_length: 17
d_call: TRBD1
cdr3_aa: CASSPRGQGFAKNIQYF
cdr3_nt: TGTGCCAGCAGCCCCAGGGGACAGGGCTTCGCCAAAAACATTCAGTACTTC

v_call: TRBV7-3
clone_size: NA
j_call: TRBJ2-2
cdr3_length: 12
d_call: NA
cdr3_aa: CASSLPAGELFF
cdr3_nt: TGTGCCAGCAGCCTCCCGGCCGGGGAGCTGTTTTTT

v_call: TRBV7-2
clone_size: few
j_call: TRBJ1-5
cdr3_length: 14
d_call: TRBD1
cdr3_aa: CASSFGTANQPQHF
cdr3_nt: TGTGCCAGCAGCTTCGGGACAGCCAATCAGCCCCAGCATTTT

v_call: TRBV7-8
clone_size: NA
j_call: TRBJ2-5
cdr3_length: 12
d_call: NA
cdr3_aa: CASSSPPETQYF
cdr3_nt: TGTGCCAGCAGCTCCCCTCCGGAGACCCAGTACTTC

v_call: TRBV5-4
clone_size: NA
j_call: TRBJ1-2
cdr3_length: 15
d_call: NA
cdr3_aa: CASSLAHRAHYGYTF
cdr3_nt: TGTGCCAGCAGCTTGGCCCACAGGGCTCACTATGGCTACACCTTC

v_call: TRBV18
clone_size: NA
j_call: TRBJ1-6
cdr3_length: 14
d_call: TRBD1
cdr3_aa: CASSRDRASSPLHF
cdr3_nt: TGTGCCAGCTCACGGGACAGGGCTAGTTCACCCCTCCACTTT

v_call: TRBV3-1/TRBV3-2
clone_size: once
j_call: TRBJ1-2
cdr3_length: 12
d_call: NA
cdr3_aa: CASSRGGRGYTF
cdr3_nt: TGTGCCAGCAGCCGGGGAGGGAGAGGCTACACCTTC

v_call: TRBV6-5
clone_size: NA
j_call: TRBJ1-5
cdr3_length: 15
d_call: NA
cdr3_aa: CASRSTERSNQPQHF
cdr3_nt: TGTGCCAGCAGGTCTACAGAAAGGAGCAATCAGCCCCAGCATTTT

v_call: TRBV3-1/TRBV3-2
clone_size: NA
j_call: TRBJ1-6
cdr3_length: 14
d_call: NA
cdr3_aa: CASTGYSYNSPLHF
cdr3_nt: TGTGCCAGCACCGGGTACTCCTATAATTCACCCCTCCACTTT

v_call: TRBV28
clone_size: NA
j_call: TRBJ2-5
cdr3_length: 15
d_call: TRBD1
cdr3_aa: CASRRDRAGGETQYF
cdr3_nt: TGTGCCAGCAGGCGGGACAGGGCTGGTGGTGAGACCCAGTACTTC

v_call: TRBV3-1/TRBV3-2
clone_size: NA
j_call: TRBJ1-2
cdr3_length: 14
d_call: NA
cdr3_aa: CASSPGGLRKGYTF
cdr3_nt: TGTGCCAGCAGCCCGGGGGGGCTGCGCAAAGGCTACACCTTC

v_call: TRBV6-5
clone_size: few
j_call: TRBJ2-1
cdr3_length: 16
d_call: TRBD1
cdr3_aa: CASSSRTGGSLHEQFF
cdr3_nt: TGTGCCAGCAGTTCTAGGACAGGGGGATCTTTGCATGAGCAGTTCTTC

v_call: TRBV10-3
clone_size: few
j_call: TRBJ1-2
cdr3_length: 13
d_call: TRBD1
cdr3_aa: CAISGRQGNGYTF
cdr3_nt: TGTGCCATCAGTGGTCGACAGGGAAACGGCTACACCTTC